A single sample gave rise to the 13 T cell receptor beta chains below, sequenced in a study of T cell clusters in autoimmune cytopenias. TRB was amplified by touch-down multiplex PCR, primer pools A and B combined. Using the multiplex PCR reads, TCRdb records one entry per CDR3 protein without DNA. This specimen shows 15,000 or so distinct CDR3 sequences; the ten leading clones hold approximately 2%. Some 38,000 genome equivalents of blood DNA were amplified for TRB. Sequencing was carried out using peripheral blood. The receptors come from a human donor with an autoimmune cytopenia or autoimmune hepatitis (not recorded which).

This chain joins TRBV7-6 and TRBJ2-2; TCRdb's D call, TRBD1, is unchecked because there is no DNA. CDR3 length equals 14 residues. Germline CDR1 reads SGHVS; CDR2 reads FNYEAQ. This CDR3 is CASSLTGANGELFF.

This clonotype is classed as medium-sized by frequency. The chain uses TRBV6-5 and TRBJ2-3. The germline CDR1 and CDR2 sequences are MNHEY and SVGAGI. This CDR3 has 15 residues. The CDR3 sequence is CASSYRRTSRDTQYF.

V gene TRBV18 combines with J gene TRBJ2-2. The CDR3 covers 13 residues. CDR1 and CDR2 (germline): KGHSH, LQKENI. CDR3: CASSPYSTGELFF.

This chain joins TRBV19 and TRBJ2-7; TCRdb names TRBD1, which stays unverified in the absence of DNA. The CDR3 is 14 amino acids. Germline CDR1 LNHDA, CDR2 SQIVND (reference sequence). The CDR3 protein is CASSIETGAYEQYF.

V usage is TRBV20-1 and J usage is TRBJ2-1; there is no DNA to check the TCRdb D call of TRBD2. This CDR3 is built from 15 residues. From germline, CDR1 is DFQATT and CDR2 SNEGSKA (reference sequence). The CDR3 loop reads CSARGLAGSYNEQFF.

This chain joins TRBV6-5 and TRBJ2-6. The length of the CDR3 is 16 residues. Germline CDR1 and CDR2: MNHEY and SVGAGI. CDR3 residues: CASSYSLGSGANVLTF.

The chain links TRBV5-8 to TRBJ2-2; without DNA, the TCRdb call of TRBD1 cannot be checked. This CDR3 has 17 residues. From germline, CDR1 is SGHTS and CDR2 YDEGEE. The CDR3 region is CASSSGKRVFHTGELFF.

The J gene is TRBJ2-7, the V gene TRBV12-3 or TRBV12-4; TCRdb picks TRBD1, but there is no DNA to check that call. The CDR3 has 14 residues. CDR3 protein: CASSWTGSGYEQYF.

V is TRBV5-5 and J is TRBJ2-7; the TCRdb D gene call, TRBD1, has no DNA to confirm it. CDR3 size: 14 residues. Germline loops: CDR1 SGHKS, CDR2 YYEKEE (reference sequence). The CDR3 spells CASSLGTPTYEQYF.

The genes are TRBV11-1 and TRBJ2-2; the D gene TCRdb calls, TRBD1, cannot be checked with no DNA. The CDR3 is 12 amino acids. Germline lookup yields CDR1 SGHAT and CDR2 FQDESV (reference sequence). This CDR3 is CAWSVLGGELFF.

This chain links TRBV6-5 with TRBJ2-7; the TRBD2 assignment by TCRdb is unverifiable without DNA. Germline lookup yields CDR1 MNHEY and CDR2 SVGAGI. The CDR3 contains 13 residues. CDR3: CASTSGRAYEQYF.

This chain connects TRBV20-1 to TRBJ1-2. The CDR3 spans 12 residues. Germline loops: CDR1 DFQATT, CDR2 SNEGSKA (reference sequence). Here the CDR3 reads CSARGRIYGYTF.

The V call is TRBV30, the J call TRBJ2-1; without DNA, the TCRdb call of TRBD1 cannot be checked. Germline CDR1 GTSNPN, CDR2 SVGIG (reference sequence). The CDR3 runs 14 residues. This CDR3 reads CAWSPTDSPGEQFF.